This T cell receptor beta chain was identified in a study of CD8 T cells in ankylosing spondylitis. Regarding the study as a whole: A TCR beta motif made of under 10 highly homologous variants seemed typical of ankylosing spondylitis blood.

With regard to this clonotype: Its antigen is not known.

TCRdb reprocessed the 5' RACE reads via MiXCR and lists one record per CDR3 protein. Among around 770,000 distinct CDR3 sequences, about 11% were seen once, and the ten largest hold roughly 0.51%. The sequence derives from a male donor with ankylosing spondylitis. The sequencing sample was made of blood, either unsorted or a sorted T cell fraction (not recorded which).

As DNA, the CDR3 is TGTGCCAGCAGGTCTCTCCCGGGGGCGCGTGGCTACACCTTC. Protein: CASRSLPGARGYTF. This chain joins TRBV12-3 or TRBV12-4 and TRBJ1-2, with D possibly matching TRBD1 (6 bases). Deletions cut 6 bases from V and 7 bases from J, with 18 bases between. The CDR3 spans 14 residues.